A selection of T cell receptor beta chains follows, all from one sample in a study of T-cell memory formation after mild COVID-19. Each CDR3 protein is one row after TCRdb ran MiXCR on the 5' RACE reads. The profile shows 250,000 to 300,000 distinct CDR3 sequences, around 15% of them singletons. Sequencing was done on a sample of PBMCs or a T cell subset sorted from them (not recorded which). The receptors derive from a man younger than 35 who had mild COVID-19 (a few samples of this study predate the infection). Cell type and time point are not known. Both conserved end residues are part of each CDR3. D genes are given only for firm matches. A row's size may be missing; if present it is once, few, many or a size class.

v_call	clone_size	d_call	j_call	cdr3_aa	cdr3_nt
TRBV18	NA	NA	TRBJ2-1	CASSPTNNEQFF	TGTGCCAGCTCGCCGACTAACAATGAGCAGTTCTTC
TRBV11-2	few	NA	TRBJ1-1	CASPWRDDTEAFF	TGTGCCAGCCCATGGAGGGATGACACTGAAGCTTTCTTT
TRBV3-1	few	NA	TRBJ1-5	CASSQVTGPGQPQHF	TGTGCCAGCAGCCAAGTCACCGGTCCGGGTCAGCCCCAGCATTTT
TRBV20-1	few	NA	TRBJ1-5	CSATLTRGVYQPQHF	TGCAGCGCTACTCTGACCAGGGGTGTTTACCAGCCCCAGCATTTT
TRBV6-5	few	NA	TRBJ2-6	CASSYPGGANVLTF	TGTGCCAGCAGTTATCCGGGAGGGGCCAACGTCCTGACTTTC
TRBV7-6	many	TRBD2	TRBJ2-1	CASSQGLASTNEQFF	TGTGCCAGCAGCCAGGGACTAGCGAGTACCAATGAGCAGTTCTTC
TRBV7-2	few	TRBD2	TRBJ2-1	CASSWTSGANEQFF	TGTGCCAGCAGCTGGACTAGCGGGGCGAATGAGCAGTTCTTC
TRBV11-2	NA	TRBD2	TRBJ2-5	CASSSPWGLSGDQETQYF	TGTGCCAGCAGCTCCCCGTGGGGTCTAAGCGGGGATCAAGAGACCCAGTACTTC
TRBV4-3	few	NA	TRBJ1-2	CASSPGTARGGYTF	TGCGCCAGCAGCCCGGGGACCGCCCGGGGTGGCTACACCTTC
TRBV7-9	few	TRBD1	TRBJ2-7	CASSLAQGAPYEQYF	TGTGCCAGCAGCTTAGCCCAGGGGGCCCCCTACGAGCAGTACTTC
TRBV20-1	NA	NA	TRBJ1-5	CSARGYNQPQHF	TGCAGTGCTAGAGGTTACAATCAGCCCCAGCATTTT
TRBV6-2/TRBV6-3	few	NA	TRBJ2-2	CASSPLSLGYTGELFF	TGTGCCAGCAGTCCTCTTTCGTTGGGGTACACCGGGGAGCTGTTTTTT
TRBV4-1	NA	NA	TRBJ1-6	CASSLIPGHPNSPLHF	TGCGCCAGCAGCCTGATACCGGGACATCCAAATTCACCCCTCCACTTT
TRBV5-1	few	TRBD1	TRBJ2-7	CASSTDRGSYEQYF	TGCGCCAGCAGCACGGACAGGGGCTCCTACGAGCAGTACTTC
TRBV12-3/TRBV12-4	few	TRBD1	TRBJ2-6	CASSLRDRGAGANVLTF	TGTGCCAGCAGTCTCCGGGACAGGGGGGCTGGGGCCAACGTCCTGACTTTC
TRBV5-1	few	TRBD2	TRBJ2-1	CASSWRAGEQFF	TGCGCCAGCAGCTGGCGAGCGGGGGAGCAGTTCTTC
TRBV6-1	NA	NA	TRBJ2-3	CASSGTFPDTQYF	TGTGCCAGCAGTGGAACATTCCCAGATACGCAGTATTTT
TRBV6-1	NA	NA	TRBJ2-5	CASSEWSAFQETQYF	TGTGCCAGCAGTGAATGGTCAGCCTTCCAAGAGACCCAGTACTTC
TRBV15	NA	NA	TRBJ2-3	CATSRDRQGADTQYF	TGTGCCACCAGCAGAGATAGGCAGGGTGCGGATACGCAGTATTTT
TRBV6-1	NA	NA	TRBJ2-2	CASSEARGPGELFF	TGTGCCAGCAGTGAAGCGCGAGGGCCCGGGGAGCTGTTTTTT
TRBV12-3/TRBV12-4	few	NA	TRBJ2-7	CASSLGGDHFEQYF	TGTGCCAGCAGTTTAGGGGGGGATCACTTCGAGCAGTACTTC
TRBV7-2	few	TRBD1	TRBJ2-1	CASRFAGGNEQFF	TGTGCCAGCAGATTCGCAGGGGGCAATGAGCAGTTCTTC
TRBV19	NA	NA	TRBJ2-1	CASSTDSGAIYNEQFF	TGTGCCAGTAGTACCGACTCGGGTGCGATCTACAATGAGCAGTTCTTC
TRBV29-1	many	TRBD2	TRBJ2-1	CSAGTSGGHSYNEQFF	TGCAGCGCTGGGACTAGCGGGGGCCATTCCTACAATGAGCAGTTCTTC
TRBV18	NA	NA	TRBJ2-5	CASSYGSETQYF	TGTGCCAGCTCCTACGGGAGTGAGACCCAGTACTTC